A single sample is the source of the 19 T cell receptor beta chains below, sequenced in a study of vaccination and CD4 T cells after COVID-19. These receptors' antigens are unknown. As for treatment: roughly ten-day PBMC culture with coronavirus spike peptide pools or control peptides (ViraFEST assay). One should note that the unexposed donor's CD4+ T cells were collected before the COVID-19 pandemic (2011-2018). Cultured CD4+ T cell DNA was sequenced using the Oncomine TCR Beta short-read assay. TCRdb re-called the PCR reads with MiXCR, one entry per CDR3 protein. The sample records about 4,300 distinct CDR3 sequences, about three fifths being singletons. Sequencing was carried out using CD4+ T cells from blood, cultured in vitro. Receptors originate from a human donor in good health.

Only a few counts were recorded for this clonotype. The chain employs TRBV20-1 and TRBJ1-2, with D hard to call. Trimming shortened V by 5 bases and J by 3 bases, and 10 bases separated the two germline ends. CDR3 length: 12 amino acids. The V gene's germline CDR1 is DFQATT and CDR2 SNEGSKA (reference sequence). The CDR3 coding sequence is TGCAGTGCTGGACGATTAGACTATGGCTACACCTTC. It translates to CSAGRLDYGYTF.

The genes are TRBV2 and TRBJ1-2; D not certain. Trimming removed 1 base at V and 9 bases at J, with 3 bases between. The CDR3 covers 10 residues. Germline V gene sequence: CDR1 SNHLY, CDR2 FYNNEI. The CDR3 DNA follows: TGTGCCAGCAGTGAAGGACGCTACACCTTC. This encodes CASSEGRYTF.

This clonotype was counted between two and nine times. This rearrangement joins TRBV27 to TRBJ1-6; D not certain. The CDR3 has 12 amino acids. V lost 3 bases and J 9 bases, leaving 6 bases between the germline ends. The germline V gene encodes CDR1 MNHEY and CDR2 SMNVEV (reference sequence). For the CDR3, the DNA is TGTGCCAGCAGTTTCCCCCGTTCACCCCTCCACTTT. This codes for CASSFPRSPLHF.

The CDR3 region has the DNA TGTGCCAGCAGTTACACCTTCAATCAGCCCCAGCATTTT. Protein product: CASSYTFNQPQHF. The chain employs TRBV6-5 and TRBJ1-5; D call uncertain. Between the trimmed V and J ends, which lost 2 bases and 3 bases, there was a span of 5 bases. CDR1 and CDR2 from the germline V gene are MNHEY and SVGAGI. The CDR3 totals 13 residues.

V usage is TRBV20-1 and J usage is TRBJ1-5; no reliable D call. The CDR3 runs to 14 residues. Germline V gene lookup returns CDR1 DFQATT and CDR2 SNEGSKA (reference sequence). The ends were cut back, 7 bases at V and 2 bases at J, with 15 bases in the middle. CDR3 sequence (DNA): TGCAGTGGGGAGCGGGGTGGAGGCAATCAGCCCCAGCATTTT. Amino acid sequence: CSGERGGGNQPQHF.

This clonotype is medium-sized within its sample. This chain connects TRBV11-2 to TRBJ1-2; 8 bases are a match to TRBD1. The germline gives CDR1 SGHAT, CDR2 FQNNGV. This CDR3 has 13 amino acids. J gave up 8 bases and V 5 bases, and 7 bases lay outside the gene matches. The CDR3 DNA is TGTGCCAGCAGCGGGGGACAGGCCTTAGGCTACACCTTC. Translated: CASSGGQALGYTF.

CDR3 residues: CASRALTLAGGSYEQYF. The CDR3 nucleotides read TGTGCCAGCAGAGCCCTAACCCTAGCGGGGGGCTCCTACGAGCAGTACTTC. The V and J genes are TRBV6-2 or TRBV6-3 and TRBJ2-7; 11 bases fit TRBD2. CDR3 size: 17 residues. Losses at the gene ends were 6 bases for V and 0 bases for J; bases not matched to a gene: 10. The germline gives CDR1 MNHEY, CDR2 SVGEGT.

This rearrangement joins TRBV19 to TRBJ2-2; D gene ambiguous. The CDR3 is made up of 14 amino acids. With 5 bases removed from V and 0 bases from J, the gap between germline ends came to 7 bases. In germline, CDR1 is LNHDA, CDR2 SQIVND (reference sequence). This CDR3 reads CASSRRPNTGELFF. The CDR3 region has the DNA TGTGCCAGTAGTCGTCGACCGAACACCGGGGAGCTGTTTTTT. Drawing the rest from reference TRBV19 and TRBJ2-2, the complete variable domain is DGGITQSPKYLFRKEGQNVTLSCEQNLNHDAMYWYRQDPGQGLRLIYYSQIVNDFQKGDIAEGYSVSREKKESFPLTVTSAQKNPTAFYLCASSRRPNTGELFFGEGSRLTVL.

This clonotype occurred a few times. This chain uses TRBV29-1 with TRBJ1-2, with TRBD1 as a possible D gene (5 bases). V was pared by 6 bases and J by 4 bases, with 15 bases between. The CDR3 has 13 residues. CDR1 is SQVTM, CDR2 ANQGSEA, per germline. As DNA, the CDR3 is TGCAGCGTCGGGGACGGGACGGGCTATGGCTACACCTTC. Its translation: CSVGDGTGYGYTF.

V and J are TRBV7-6 and TRBJ1-3, with D possibly TRBD1 on 5 matching bases. This CDR3 has 15 amino acids. Germline values: CDR1 SGHVS, CDR2 FNYEAQ. The germline V and J ends were trimmed by 2 bases and 3 bases, with 11 bases remaining between them. The CDR3 sequence: CASSLLSGGGNTIYF. The CDR3 nucleotides read TGTGCCAGCAGCTTACTCAGCGGGGGTGGAAACACCATATATTTT.

This clonotype was counted a few times. The chain uses TRBV9 and TRBJ2-1; D not resolved. From germline, CDR1 is SGDLS and CDR2 YYNGEE. This CDR3 has 15 amino acids. V was trimmed by 4 bases and J by 9 bases, leaving 20 bases between them. The CDR3 region is CASSPHRAVTGEQFF. The CDR3 nucleotides are TGTGCCAGCAGCCCCCATCGCGCGGTCACCGGTGAGCAGTTCTTC.

The V and J genes are TRBV5-1 and TRBJ2-7, with a weak D call TRBD1 (5 bases). Germline CDR1 reads SGHRS; CDR2 reads YFSETQ. The CDR3 is 18 amino acids. The V end lost 4 bases, the J end lost 2 bases, and 25 bases lay between the germline ends. The CDR3 nucleotides read TGCGCCAGCAGCCCACGAACCAGGGCAGCAACCAGTACCTACGAGCAGTACTTC. Protein sequence: CASSPRTRAATSTYEQYF.

The chain has TRBV19 and TRBJ2-3; 7 bases align to TRBD2. The CDR3 contains 12 residues. The germline V gene encodes CDR1 LNHDA and CDR2 SQIVND (reference sequence). The trim removed 7 bases at V and 4 bases at J, leaving 2 bases unmatched. The CDR3 protein is CASMRGSDTQYF. The CDR3 DNA reads TGTGCCAGTATGCGGGGGTCAGATACGCAGTATTTT.

The DNA of the CDR3 is TGTGCCTGGGGTGGAGGGGGCACAGATACGCAGTATTTT. Translating it yields CAWGGGGTDTQYF. This chain uses TRBV30 with TRBJ2-3; perhaps TRBD2 as D (6 bases). CDR1 is GTSNPN and CDR2 is SVGIG in the germline V gene (reference sequence). The length of the CDR3 is 13 residues. Trimming shortened V by 5 bases and J by 1 base, and 10 bases separated the two germline ends.

The count of this clonotype is one. The chain joins TRBV5-1 to TRBJ2-5, with 11 bases lining up with TRBD2. The CDR3 consists of 14 residues. V lost 4 bases and J lost 4; bases outside the gene matches: 3. The germline V gene has CDR1 SGHRS and CDR2 YFSETQ. For the CDR3, the DNA is TGCGCCAGCAGCCGTAGCGGGGGGGCAGAGACCCAGTACTTC. It is translated as CASSRSGGAETQYF.

The chain joins TRBV7-2 to TRBJ1-2, with D perhaps TRBD1 (6 bases). Germline loops: CDR1 SGHTA, CDR2 FQGNSA. Between the trimmed V and J ends, which lost 5 bases and 8 bases, there was a span of 12 bases. This CDR3 spans 12 amino acids. The CDR3 DNA reads as TGTGCCAGCAGCCCACAGGGTTTGGGCTACACCTTC. Translated: CASSPQGLGYTF.

V is TRBV19 and J is TRBJ2-7; TRBD2 matches 9 bases. Germline trimming cut 4 bases from V and 0 bases from J; bases unmatched to any gene: 4. The CDR3 contains 15 residues. From germline, CDR1 is LNHDA and CDR2 SQIVND (reference sequence). CDR3 in amino acids: CASSNSGGPSYEQYF. In DNA, the CDR3 is TGTGCCAGTAGTAATAGCGGGGGCCCCTCCTACGAGCAGTACTTC.

This clonotype came up a few times. The chain recombines TRBV6-1 with TRBJ1-5, with D unresolved. This CDR3 is 14 amino acids long. Trimming shortened V by 6 bases and J by 0 bases, and 9 bases separated the two germline ends. Germline V gene sequence: CDR1 MNHNS, CDR2 SASEGT. This CDR3 is CASRDGNSNQPQHF. The DNA for the CDR3 is TGTGCCAGCAGGGACGGTAATAGCAATCAGCCCCAGCATTTT.

The gene calls are TRBV12-2 and TRBJ1-2; TRBD1, the D gene given by the table, was not confirmed from the DNA. TRBV12-2 is a recognized pseudogene. The length of the CDR3 is 16 residues. The CDR3 nucleotides are TGTGCAAGTCGCTTAGCGGGGGACAGCCTTCCCTATGGCTACACCTTC. Protein product: CASRLAGDSLPYGYTF.